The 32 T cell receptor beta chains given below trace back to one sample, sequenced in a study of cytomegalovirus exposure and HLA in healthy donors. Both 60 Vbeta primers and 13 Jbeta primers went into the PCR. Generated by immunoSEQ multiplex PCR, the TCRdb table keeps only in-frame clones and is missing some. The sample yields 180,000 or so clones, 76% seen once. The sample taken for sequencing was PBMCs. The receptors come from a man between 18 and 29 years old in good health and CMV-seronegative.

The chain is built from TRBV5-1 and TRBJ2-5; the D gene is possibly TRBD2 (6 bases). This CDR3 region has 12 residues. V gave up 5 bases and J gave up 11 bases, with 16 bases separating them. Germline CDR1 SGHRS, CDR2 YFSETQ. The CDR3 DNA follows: TGCGCCAGCAGGCGGGGACCTGGGGAGCAGTACTTC. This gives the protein CASRRGPGEQYF.

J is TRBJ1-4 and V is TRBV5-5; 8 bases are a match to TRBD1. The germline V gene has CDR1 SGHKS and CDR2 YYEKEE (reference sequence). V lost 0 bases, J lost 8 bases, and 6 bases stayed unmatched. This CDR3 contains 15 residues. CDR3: CASSLAFGQGEKLFF. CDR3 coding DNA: TGTGCCAGCAGCTTGGCCTTTGGACAGGGAGAAAAACTGTTTTTT.

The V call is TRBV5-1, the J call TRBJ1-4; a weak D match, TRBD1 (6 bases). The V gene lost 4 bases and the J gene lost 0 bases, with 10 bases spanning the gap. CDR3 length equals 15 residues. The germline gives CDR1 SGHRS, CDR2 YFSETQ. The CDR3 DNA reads TGCGCCAGCAGCGGCGCAGGGGCAACTAATGAAAAACTGTTTTTT. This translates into CASSGAGATNEKLFF.

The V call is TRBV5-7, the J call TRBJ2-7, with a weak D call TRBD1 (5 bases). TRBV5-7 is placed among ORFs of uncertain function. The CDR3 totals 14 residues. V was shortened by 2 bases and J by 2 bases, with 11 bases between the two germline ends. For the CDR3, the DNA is TGTGCCAGCAGCTTTGGGGCAGCGACCTACGAGCAGTACTTC. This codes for CASSFGAATYEQYF.

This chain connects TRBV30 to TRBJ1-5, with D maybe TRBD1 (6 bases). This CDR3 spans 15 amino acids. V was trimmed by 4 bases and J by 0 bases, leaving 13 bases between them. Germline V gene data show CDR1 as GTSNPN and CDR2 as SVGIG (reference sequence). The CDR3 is CAWTPTDSSNQPQHF. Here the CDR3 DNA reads TGTGCCTGGACTCCCACGGACAGTAGCAATCAGCCCCAGCATTTT.

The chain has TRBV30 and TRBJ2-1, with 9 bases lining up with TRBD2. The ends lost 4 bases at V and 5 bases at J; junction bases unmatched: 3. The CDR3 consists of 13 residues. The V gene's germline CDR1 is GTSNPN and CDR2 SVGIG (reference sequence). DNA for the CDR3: TGTGCCTGGACTAGCGGGGATGACAATGAGCAGTTCTTC. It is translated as CAWTSGDDNEQFF.

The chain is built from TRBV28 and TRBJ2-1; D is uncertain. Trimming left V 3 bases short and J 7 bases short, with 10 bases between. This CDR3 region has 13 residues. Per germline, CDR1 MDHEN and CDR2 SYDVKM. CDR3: CASSFPVRNEQFF. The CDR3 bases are TGTGCCAGCAGTTTCCCCGTGAGGAATGAGCAGTTCTTC.

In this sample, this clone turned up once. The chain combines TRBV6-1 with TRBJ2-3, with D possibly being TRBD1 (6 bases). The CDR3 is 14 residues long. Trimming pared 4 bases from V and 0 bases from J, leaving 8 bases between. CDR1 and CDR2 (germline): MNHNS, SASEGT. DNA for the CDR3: TGTGCCAGCAGTGCAAGGGGGAGCACAGATACGCAGTATTTT. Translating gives CASSARGSTDTQYF.

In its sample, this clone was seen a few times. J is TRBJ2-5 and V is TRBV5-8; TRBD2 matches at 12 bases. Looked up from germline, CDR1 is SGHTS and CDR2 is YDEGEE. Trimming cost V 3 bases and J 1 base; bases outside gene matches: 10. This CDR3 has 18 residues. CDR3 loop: CASSSGIWTSGAQETQYF. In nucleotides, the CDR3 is TGTGCCAGCAGCTCCGGGATTTGGACTAGCGGGGCCCAAGAGACCCAGTACTTC.

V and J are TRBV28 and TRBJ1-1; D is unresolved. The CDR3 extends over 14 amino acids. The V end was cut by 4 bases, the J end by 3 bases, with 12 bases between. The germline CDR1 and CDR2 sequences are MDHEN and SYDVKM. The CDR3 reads CASSYWFGYTEAFF. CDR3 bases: TGTGCCAGCAGTTATTGGTTTGGCTACACTGAAGCTTTCTTT.

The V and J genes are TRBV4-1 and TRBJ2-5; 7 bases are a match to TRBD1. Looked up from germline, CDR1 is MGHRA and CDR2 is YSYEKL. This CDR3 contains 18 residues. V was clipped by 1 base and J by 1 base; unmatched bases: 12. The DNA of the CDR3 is TGCGCCAGCAGCCAAGCCAGCCTCCAACAGGGGCCCCAAGAGACCCAGTACTTC. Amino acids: CASSQASLQQGPQETQYF.

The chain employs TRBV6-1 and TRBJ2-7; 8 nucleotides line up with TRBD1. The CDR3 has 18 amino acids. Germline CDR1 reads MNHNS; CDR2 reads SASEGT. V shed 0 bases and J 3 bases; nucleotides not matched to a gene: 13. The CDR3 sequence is CASSEAPRSRTGYYEQYF. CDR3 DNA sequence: TGTGCCAGCAGTGAAGCGCCAAGAAGCCGGACAGGGTACTACGAGCAGTACTTC.

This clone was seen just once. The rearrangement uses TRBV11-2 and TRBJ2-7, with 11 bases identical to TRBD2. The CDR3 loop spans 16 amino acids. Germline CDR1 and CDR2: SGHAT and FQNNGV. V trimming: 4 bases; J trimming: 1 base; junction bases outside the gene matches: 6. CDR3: CASSSPSGGPSYEQYF. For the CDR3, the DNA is TGTGCCAGCAGCTCGCCTAGCGGGGGGCCTTCCTACGAGCAGTACTTC. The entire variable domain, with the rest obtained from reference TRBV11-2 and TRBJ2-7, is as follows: EAGVAQSPRYKIIEKRQSVAFWCNPISGHATLYWYQQILGQGPKLLIQFQNNGVVDDSQLPKDRFSAERLKGVDSTLKIQPAKLEDSAVYLCASSSPSGGPSYEQYFGPGTRLTVT.

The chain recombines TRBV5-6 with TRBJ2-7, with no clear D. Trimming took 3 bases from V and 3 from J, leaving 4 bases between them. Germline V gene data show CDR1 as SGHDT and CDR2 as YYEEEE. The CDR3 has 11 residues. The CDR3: CASSSGYEQYF. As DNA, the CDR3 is TGTGCCAGCAGCTCGGGCTACGAGCAGTACTTC. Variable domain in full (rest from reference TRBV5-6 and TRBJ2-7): DAGVTQSPTHLIKTRGQQVTLRCSPKSGHDTVSWYQQALGQGPQFIFQYYEEEERQRGNFPDRFSGHQFPNYSSELNVNALLLGDSALYLCASSSGYEQYFGPGTRLTVT.

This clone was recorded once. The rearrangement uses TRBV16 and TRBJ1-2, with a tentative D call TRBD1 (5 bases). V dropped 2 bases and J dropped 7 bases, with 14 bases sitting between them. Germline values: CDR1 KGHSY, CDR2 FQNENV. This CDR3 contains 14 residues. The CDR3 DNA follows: TGTGCCAGCAGCCAAAGACAGATATCAGGTGGCTACACCTTC. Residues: CASSQRQISGGYTF.

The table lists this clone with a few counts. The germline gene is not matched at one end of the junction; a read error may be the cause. The CDR3 nucleotides are TGTGCTAGCAGTCGTTCTAAGGGGATCTGTCCTGAAGCTTTCTTT. Amino acid sequence: CASSRSKGICPEAFF. The chain links TRBV7-7 to TRBJ1-1; TRBD1 is a possible D gene (5 bases). The germline CDR1 and CDR2 sequences are SSHAT and FNYEAQ (reference sequence). The length of the CDR3 is 15 residues.

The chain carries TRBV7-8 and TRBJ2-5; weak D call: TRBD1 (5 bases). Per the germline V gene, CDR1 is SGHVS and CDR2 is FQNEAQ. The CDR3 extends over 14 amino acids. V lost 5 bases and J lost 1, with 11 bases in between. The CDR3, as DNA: TGTGCCAGCAGCCTAGGGGCCGTCCAAGAGACCCAGTACTTC. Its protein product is CASSLGAVQETQYF.

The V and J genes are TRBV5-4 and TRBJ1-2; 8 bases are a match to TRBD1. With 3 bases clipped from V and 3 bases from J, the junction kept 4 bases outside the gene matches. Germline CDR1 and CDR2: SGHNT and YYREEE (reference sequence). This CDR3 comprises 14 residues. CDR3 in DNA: TGTGCCAGCAGCTATGACAGGGGTTACTATGGCTACACCTTC. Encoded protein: CASSYDRGYYGYTF.

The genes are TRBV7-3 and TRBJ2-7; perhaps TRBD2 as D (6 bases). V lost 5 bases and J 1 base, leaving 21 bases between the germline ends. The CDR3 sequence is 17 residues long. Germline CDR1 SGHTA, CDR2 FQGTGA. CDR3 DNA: TGTGCCAGCAGCCAATCCGCCGGGCGGGGTGATTCCTACGAGCAGTACTTC. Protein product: CASSQSAGRGDSYEQYF.

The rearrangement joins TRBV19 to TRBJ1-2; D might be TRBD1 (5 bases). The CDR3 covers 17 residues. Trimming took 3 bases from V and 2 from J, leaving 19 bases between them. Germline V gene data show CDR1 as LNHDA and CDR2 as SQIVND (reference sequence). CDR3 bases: TGTGCCAGTAGTATTCGGAGGGGTGGCAGGGCGAACTATGGCTACACCTTC. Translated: CASSIRRGGRANYGYTF.

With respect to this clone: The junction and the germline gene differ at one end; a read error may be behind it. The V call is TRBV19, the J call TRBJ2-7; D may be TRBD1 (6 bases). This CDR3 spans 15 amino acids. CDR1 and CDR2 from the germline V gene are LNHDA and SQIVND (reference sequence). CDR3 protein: CASSIGGHFSYEQYF. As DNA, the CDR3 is TGTGCCAGTAGCATAGGGGGACATTTCTCCTACGAGCAGTACTTC.

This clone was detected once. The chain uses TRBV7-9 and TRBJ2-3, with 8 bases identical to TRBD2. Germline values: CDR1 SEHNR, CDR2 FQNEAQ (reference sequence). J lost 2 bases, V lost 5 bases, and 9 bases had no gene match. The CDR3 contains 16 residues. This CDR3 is CASSPRFSGATDTQYF. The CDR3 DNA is TGTGCCAGCAGCCCCCGTTTTAGCGGGGCCACAGATACGCAGTATTTT. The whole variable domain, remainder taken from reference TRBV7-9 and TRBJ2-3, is DTGVSQNPRHKITKRGQNVTFRCDPISEHNRLYWYRQTLGQGPEFLTYFQNEAQLEKSRLLSDRFSAERPKGSFSTLEIQRTEQGDSAMYLCASSPRFSGATDTQYFGPGTRLTVL.

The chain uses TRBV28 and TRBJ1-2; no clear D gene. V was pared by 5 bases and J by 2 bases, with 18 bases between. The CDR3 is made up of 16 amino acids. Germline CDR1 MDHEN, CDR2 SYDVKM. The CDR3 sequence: CASSRDSISLNYGYTF. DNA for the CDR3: TGTGCCAGCAGTCGAGACTCAATCTCCTTGAACTATGGCTACACCTTC.

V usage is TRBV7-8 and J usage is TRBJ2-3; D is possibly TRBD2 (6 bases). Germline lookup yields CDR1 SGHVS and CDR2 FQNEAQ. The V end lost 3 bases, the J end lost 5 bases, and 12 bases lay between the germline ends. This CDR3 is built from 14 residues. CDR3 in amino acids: CASSFGGWEDTQYF. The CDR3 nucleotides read TGTGCCAGCAGCTTTGGAGGGTGGGAAGATACGCAGTATTTT.

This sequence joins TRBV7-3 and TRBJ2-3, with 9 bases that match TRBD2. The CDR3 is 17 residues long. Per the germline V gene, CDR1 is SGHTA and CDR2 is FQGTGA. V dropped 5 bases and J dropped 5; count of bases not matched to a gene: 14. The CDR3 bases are TGTGCCAGCAGCCAAAGGGTTGGTAGCGGGGGCAAAGATACGCAGTATTTT. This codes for CASSQRVGSGGKDTQYF.

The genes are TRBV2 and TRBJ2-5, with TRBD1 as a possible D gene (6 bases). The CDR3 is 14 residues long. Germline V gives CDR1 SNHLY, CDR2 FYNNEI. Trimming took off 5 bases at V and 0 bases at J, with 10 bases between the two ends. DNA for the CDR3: TGTGCCAGCAGTTTAGGACAGTACCAAGAGACCCAGTACTTC. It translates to CASSLGQYQETQYF.

DNA for the CDR3: TGTGCCACCGATACAGGGGAAACTGAAGCTTTCTTT. It translates to CATDTGETEAFF. This chain links TRBV7-9 with TRBJ1-1; 7 bases agree with TRBD1. Germline V gene lookup returns CDR1 SEHNR and CDR2 FQNEAQ (reference sequence). The CDR3 is 12 residues long. V shed 10 bases, J shed 5 bases, and the junction held 7 bases outside the gene matches.

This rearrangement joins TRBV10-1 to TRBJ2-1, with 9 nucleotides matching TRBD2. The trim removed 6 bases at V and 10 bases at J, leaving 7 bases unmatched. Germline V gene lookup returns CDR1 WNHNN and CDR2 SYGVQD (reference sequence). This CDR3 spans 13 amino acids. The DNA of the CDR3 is TGCGCCAGCAGCCCGGGACTAGCACAGGAGCAGTTCTTC. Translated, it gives CASSPGLAQEQFF.

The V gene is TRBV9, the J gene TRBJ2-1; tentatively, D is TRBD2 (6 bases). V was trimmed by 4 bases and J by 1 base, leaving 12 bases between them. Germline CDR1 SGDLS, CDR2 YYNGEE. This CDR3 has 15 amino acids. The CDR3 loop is CASSPRLGSYNEQFF. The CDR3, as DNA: TGTGCCAGCAGCCCCCGACTAGGGTCCTACAATGAGCAGTTCTTC.

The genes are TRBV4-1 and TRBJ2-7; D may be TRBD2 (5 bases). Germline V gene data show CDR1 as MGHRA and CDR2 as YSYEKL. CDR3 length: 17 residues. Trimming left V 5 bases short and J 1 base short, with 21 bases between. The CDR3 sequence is CASSDSAWGPSSYEQYF. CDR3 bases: TGCGCCAGCAGCGATAGCGCCTGGGGTCCCTCTTCCTACGAGCAGTACTTC.

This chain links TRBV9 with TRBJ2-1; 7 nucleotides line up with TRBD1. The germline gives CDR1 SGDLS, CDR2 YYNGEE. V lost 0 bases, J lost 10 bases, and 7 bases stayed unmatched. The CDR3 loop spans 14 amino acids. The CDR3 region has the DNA TGTGCCAGCAGCGTAGAGGGGGCTTCTGAGGAGCAGTTCTTC. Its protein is CASSVEGASEEQFF.

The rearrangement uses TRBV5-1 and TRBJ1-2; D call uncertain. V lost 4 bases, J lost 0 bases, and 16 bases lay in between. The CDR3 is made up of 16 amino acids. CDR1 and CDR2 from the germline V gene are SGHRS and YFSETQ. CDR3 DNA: TGCGCCAGCAGCCTTTCTGCGGTTCCCACTAACTATGGCTACACCTTC. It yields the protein CASSLSAVPTNYGYTF.